This T cell receptor beta chain was sequenced in a study of T cells after yellow fever vaccination (dated by TCRdb to 2018 to 2020). Regarding the study in general: The SMART-Seq v4 Ultra Low Input RNA kit was used to prepare libraries from fractions with low cell numbers. To follow T-cell clones before and after primary and booster YFV17D yellow fever vaccination, bulk TCR alpha and beta repertoires were sequenced over time. Two healthy male donors, one aged 18 to 30 and one aged 30 to 40 years, made up the cohort. Blood samples were taken at several timepoints before and after primary and secondary immunization, and bulk PBMC replicates and cell subsets were isolated.

From the cysteine through the phenylalanine, the CDR3 covers 13 amino acids. Of all the DNA, just the CDR3 is kept, 39 bases in frame from base 1. Per the germline V gene, SGHRS is the CDR1 and YFSETQ is the CDR2. Trimming at the junction amounts to 4 bases on V and 2 bases on J, and the germline ends lie 8 bases apart. Beyond this particular receptor, the publication reports: The secondary T-cell response was weaker than the primary response but faster, peaking on day 5 instead of day 15. Most clones expanded after primary vaccination were re-detected after the booster (almost 98% of CD4 and around 88% of CD8), suggesting broad memory maintenance. Because only two donors were included in the study, the extent to which the findings can be generalized is limited. Computational filtering was required because FACS-sorted repertoires could contain abundant contaminating clonotypes from the bulk population. A small share of clonotypes was detected in both CD4 and CD8 compartments, with the overlap likely arising from convergent recombination.

The treatment or condition label corresponds to: live attenuated yellow fever vaccine strain. PBMCs were isolated from peripheral blood using a standard Ficoll-Paque protocol. Dynabeads CD4 and CD8 positive selection kits were used to isolate the CD4 and CD8 T-cell fractions. RNA was extracted with TriZol from bulk PBMCs, CD4 and CD8 fractions, and dextramer-positive and dextramer-negative fractions. As to this clonotype: Its antigen is currently not known. No much larger clone exists at a distance of one base, and base qualities are not known.

TCR cDNA was synthesized by 5'RACE template switching, through which a universal primer site and unique molecular identifiers were introduced. cDNA synthesis was primed from both the TCR alpha and TCR beta constant segments. Libraries were amplified in two PCR steps, with sample barcodes and sequencing adapters added in the second step. Sequencing of libraries was performed on Illumina HiSeq 2500 (2x100 bp) or NovaSeq (2x150 bp). From the authors' description of their analysis: Demultiplexing of reads and collapsing into UMI consensus sequences were performed with MIGEC, and V(D)J alignment was carried out with MiXCR. Using edgeR on replicate PBMC samples, clonotypes were called vaccine-responding if FDR was below 0.01 and the log2 fold change was above 5 up to day 15. Each bulk clonotype was labeled CD4 or CD8 based on which sequenced repertoire, CD4 or CD8, contained the clonotype at higher abundance. The public reads were quality trimmed at Q25 with fastp and then assembled into clones with MiXCR by TCRdb, keeping productive beta chains. Every distinct CDR3 protein forms one entry, paired with its most common genes and DNA. The V and J calls, along with clone size, are taken from TCRdb and not from the paper's own processing. The sample table records 250,000 to 300,000 distinct CDR3 sequences; 10% to 15% of these occur just once. The top ten clones comprise 0.45% to 0.65% of the sample.

The V and J segments used are TRBV5-1 and TRBJ2-3; no confident D gene assignment can be made. The sequencing here drew on CD4+ T cells sorted from PBMCs, taken 45 days after the yellow fever booster vaccination. This sequence was found in a young man who received the YFV17D yellow fever vaccine. In nucleotide form, the sequence is TGCGCCAGCAGCGAACATGTCACAGATACGCAGTATTTT. It encodes CASSEHVTDTQYF.